A single sample is the source of the 10 T cell receptor beta chains below, sequenced in a study of blood T cells in healthy people across ages. For the second PCR, which ran for roughly 6 to 11 cycles, a sample-barcoded 5' primer and a J-beta primer mix were used. Using its own MiXCR run on the 5' RACE reads, TCRdb lists one record per CDR3 protein. This sample carries approximately 1,000,000 distinct CDR3 sequences, 35% to 50% of them seen once, and the ten largest clones take 15% to 20%. The sequencing input was blood. These receptors originate from a woman aged 55-69 years in good health.

On this clonotype: One junction end disagrees with the germline gene, perhaps due to a read error. The chain has TRBV7-3 and TRBJ2-7; 8 nucleotides align to TRBD1. The germline V gene has CDR1 SGHTA and CDR2 FQGTGA. CDR3 size: 14 residues. DNA of the CDR3: TGTGCCAGCAACTTAACAGGGGGAGGCTACGAGCAGTACTTC. Translation gives CASNLTGGGYEQYF.

This clonotype was picked up many times. The chain links TRBV12-3 or TRBV12-4 to TRBJ1-6; tentatively, D is TRBD1 (5 bases). The CDR3 sequence is 13 residues long. V dropped 6 bases and J dropped 10 bases, with 13 bases sitting between them. Written as DNA, the CDR3 is TGTGCCAGCAGCCTATCAAGGGACTCACCCCTCCACTTT. The encoded protein is CASSLSRDSPLHF.

Concerning this clonotype itself: A much larger clonotype is one base distant, so this may be a read error. The V call is TRBV2, the J call TRBJ2-5; 7 bases align to TRBD1. J lost 4 bases, V lost 8 bases, and 13 bases had no gene match. Germline values: CDR1 SNHLY, CDR2 FYNNEI. The CDR3 has 15 amino acids. The CDR3 sequence: CASGLRDSPRETQYF. The CDR3 DNA reads TGTGCCAGCGGCCTCCGGGACAGCCCACGAGAGACCCAGTACTTC.

The V call is TRBV7-8, the J call TRBJ2-5; tentative D call: TRBD2 (6 bases). This CDR3 is built from 14 residues. Germline assignment: CDR1 SGHVS and CDR2 FQNEAQ. V shed 1 base and J shed 11 bases, with 17 bases lying between them. This chain's CDR3 is CASSLGSAGREQYF. The CDR3 DNA follows: TGTGCCAGCAGCTTAGGCTCGGCGGGTCGGGAGCAGTACTTC. The variable domain in full, with the rest retrieved from reference TRBV7-8 and TRBJ2-5, is GAGVSQSPRYKVAKRGQDVALRCDPISGHVSLFWYQQALGQGPEFLTYFQNEAQLDKSGLPSDRFFAERPEGSVSTLKIQRTQQEDSAVYLCASSLGSAGREQYFGPGTRLLVL.

This clonotype was seen only a few times. J is TRBJ2-4 and V is TRBV5-8; 7 bases map to TRBD2. The CDR3 contains 16 residues. Germline V gene data show CDR1 as SGHTS and CDR2 as YDEGEE. V lost 0 bases to trimming and J lost 10 bases; unmatched junction nucleotides: 13. The CDR3 DNA sequence: TGTGCCAGCAGCTTGGCGGCGGGAGACCTATACCGAATTCAGTACTTC. This codes for CASSLAAGDLYRIQYF.

The chain links TRBV5-1 to TRBJ2-1, with 12 positions matching TRBD2. CDR3 length equals 16 residues. J was trimmed by 7 bases and V by 4 bases; bases with no gene match: 9. Germline assignment: CDR1 SGHRS and CDR2 YFSETQ. The CDR3 here is CASSLFLAGGSNEQFF. The CDR3 DNA sequence: TGCGCCAGCAGCCTGTTCCTAGCGGGAGGGAGTAATGAGCAGTTCTTC.

The chain links TRBV21-1 to TRBJ2-5; the D segment call TRBD2 is taken from the table without a DNA check. TRBV21-1 represents a pseudogene. The CDR3 has 15 amino acids. CDR3 sequence (DNA): TGTGCCAGCAGCAAAGCCGGGACTCCTACGAGCGGGCAGTACTTC. Its protein is CASSKAGTPTSGQYF.

The chain links TRBV10-3 to TRBJ1-6; TRBD1 matches at 11 bases. Germline-derived CDR1 and CDR2 are ENHRY and SYGVKD. V shed 10 bases and J 5 bases; nucleotides not matched to a gene: 7. CDR3 size: 15 residues. CDR3 DNA: TGTGCCACCCTGGACAGGGGGCTCAATAATTCACCCCTCCACTTT. It specifies CATLDRGLNNSPLHF.

This clonotype appeared a few times. This rearrangement joins TRBV24-1 to TRBJ2-3; D ambiguous. The V gene's germline CDR1 is KGHDR and CDR2 SFDVKD. The CDR3 consists of 13 residues. The V end was cut by 3 bases, the J end by 6 bases, with 9 bases between. The CDR3 protein is CATSDGYKDTQYF. The CDR3 DNA is TGTGCCACCAGTGATGGTTACAAGGATACGCAGTATTTT.

This clonotype was picked up a small number of times. The CDR3 DNA sequence: TGTGCCTGGAGTGACGGATTTAACACTGAAGCTTTCTTT. It yields the protein CAWSDGFNTEAFF. The chain couples TRBV30 to TRBJ1-1, with D unresolved. Per the germline V gene, CDR1 is GTSNPN and CDR2 is SVGIG (reference sequence). The CDR3 extends over 13 amino acids. V was cut by 1 base and J by 2 bases, with 8 bases left in between. Filled out from reference TRBV30 and TRBJ1-1, the complete variable domain reads SQTIHQWPATLVQPVGSPLSLECTVEGTSNPNLYWYRQAAGRGLQLLFYSVGIGQISSEVPQNLSASRPQDRQFILSSKKLLLSDSGFYLCAWSDGFNTEAFFGQGTRLTVV.